This T cell receptor (beta chain) was identified in a study of Ad26.COV2.S vaccination and SARS-CoV-2 variants. Notes on the study in general: Comparable non-spike TCR breadth was observed in vaccine and placebo recipients. While placebo recipients had lower spike-specific TCR breadth, vaccine recipients had more.

As for this clone: Its cognate antigen is unknown.

Data came from immunoSEQ multiplex PCR; TCRdb stores just in-frame clones and leaves some out. The table has roughly 450,000 clones, 80% to 95% seen once. The CDR3 has 14 amino acids. J lost 13 bases, V lost 6 bases, and 15 bases had no gene match. CDR1 MNHEY and CDR2 SVGAGI come from the germline V gene. Treatment of the sample: about 20 received Ad26.COV2.S at low or high dose, single or two shots; five or six received placebo; per-sample allocation not given. Day 63 following the first vaccine or placebo injection was when the samples were taken. Donation came from an adult in Boston who was aged 18-55 years.

V and J are TRBV6-5 and TRBJ2-7, with 10 bases lining up with TRBD2. The TCR originated in a person aged 18-65 years who received the Ad26.COV2.S COVID-19 vaccine or a placebo. The sample here was peripheral blood, taken in a trial of Ad26.COV2.S vaccine versus placebo. The CDR3 DNA sequence: TGTGCCAGCAGCTCTAGCGGGGGCCGCTGGGGGCATTACTTC. This sequence encodes CASSSSGGRWGHYF.